What follows are 21 T cell receptor beta chains derived from one specimen sequenced in a study of blood T cell repertoires in COVID-19. Produced via immunoSEQ multiplex PCR; TCRdb's table is partial and in-frame only. Of approximately 240,000 clones listed, approximately 83% are singletons. The sample was peripheral blood. These receptors originate from a woman in her thirties who had recovered from COVID-19.

This chain connects TRBV18 to TRBJ2-3, with D perhaps TRBD2 (7 bases). The germline gives CDR1 KGHSH, CDR2 LQKENI. CDR3 length: 14 amino acids. V was cut by 5 bases and J by 2 bases, with 11 bases left in between. The CDR3 sequence: CASSFAGATDTQYF. CDR3 DNA: TGTGCCAGCTCATTCGCGGGGGCCACAGATACGCAGTATTTT. The full variable domain, with the rest looked up from reference TRBV18 and TRBJ2-3, is NAGVMQNPRHLVRRRGQEARLRCSPMKGHSHVYWYRQLPEEGLKFMVYLQKENIIDESGMPKERFSAEFPKEGPSILRIQQVVRGDSAAYFCASSFAGATDTQYFGPGTRLTVL.

The chain combines TRBV5-6 with TRBJ1-4; tentative D call: TRBD1 (6 bases). V was pared by 2 bases and J by 8 bases, with 13 bases between. CDR3 size: 14 residues. Germline CDR1 reads SGHDT; CDR2 reads YYEEEE. CDR3 loop: CASSFRQGREKLFF. For the CDR3, the DNA is TGTGCCAGCAGCTTTAGGCAGGGGCGCGAAAAACTGTTTTTT.

The chain employs TRBV2 and TRBJ1-2, with a tentative D call TRBD1 (5 bases). Deletions cut 7 bases from V and 5 bases from J, with 14 bases between. CDR3 length: 13 residues. The germline V gene has CDR1 SNHLY and CDR2 FYNNEI. This CDR3 is CASTRQLIYGYTF. The CDR3 region has the DNA TGTGCCAGCACTAGACAGCTAATTTATGGCTACACCTTC.

The V and J genes are TRBV7-9 and TRBJ1-1, with D perhaps matching TRBD1 (5 bases). The germline V gene encodes CDR1 SEHNR and CDR2 FQNEAQ (reference sequence). The germline V and J ends were trimmed by 1 base and 4 bases, with 25 bases remaining between them. The length of the CDR3 is 19 residues. Written as DNA, the CDR3 is TGTGCCAGCAGCTTAGAGGGGCGGGTAGGAAGGAGGGGCACCACTGAAGCTTTCTTT. Its translation: CASSLEGRVGRRGTTEAFF.

This clone was seen at least ten times. J is TRBJ1-3 and V is TRBV6-5, with a tentative D call TRBD1 (6 bases). The CDR3 extends over 14 amino acids. V lost 4 bases and J lost 0, with 7 bases in between. Germline assignment: CDR1 MNHEY and CDR2 SVGAGI. The CDR3 is CASSLQGSGNTIYF. The DNA for the CDR3 is TGTGCCAGCAGTTTACAGGGCTCTGGAAACACCATATATTTT.

J is TRBJ2-1 and V is TRBV5-5; maybe TRBD2 (5 bases). Looked up from germline, CDR1 is SGHKS and CDR2 is YYEKEE (reference sequence). This CDR3 comprises 17 residues. Trimming pared 0 bases from V and 5 bases from J, leaving 18 bases between. Written as DNA, the CDR3 is TGTGCCAGCAGCTTGGCCGTAAGGACTGCTGGGAACAATGAGCAGTTCTTC. Translated: CASSLAVRTAGNNEQFF.

The chain employs TRBV4-1 and TRBJ2-5, with 7 bases that match TRBD2. The V gene's germline CDR1 is MGHRA and CDR2 YSYEKL. There are 16 residues in the CDR3. V lost 0 bases and J lost 2; bases outside the gene matches: 6. As DNA, the CDR3 is TGCGCCAGCAGCCAAGAAGCCGGGGGGATGCAAGAGACCCAGTACTTC. Translated: CASSQEAGGMQETQYF.

V usage is TRBV10-3 and J usage is TRBJ2-7; 9 nucleotides align to TRBD1. The trim removed 1 base at V and 5 bases at J, leaving 6 bases unmatched. Germline V CDR1 and CDR2: ENHRY, SYGVKD. The CDR3 totals 15 residues. The CDR3 region is CAISEWQQGADEQYF. CDR3 sequence (DNA): TGTGCCATCAGTGAGTGGCAACAGGGGGCTGACGAGCAGTACTTC.

This chain links TRBV6-2 or TRBV6-3 with TRBJ2-1; 10 bases match TRBD2. This CDR3 region has 15 residues. Germline CDR1 is MNHEY and CDR2 is SVGEGT. J lost 9 bases, V lost 2 bases, and 7 bases had no gene match. CDR3 DNA sequence: TGTGCCAGCAGTTACGAGGCTAGCGGGGGTAGTGAGCAGTTCTTC. Translating it yields CASSYEASGGSEQFF.

V is TRBV15 and J is TRBJ2-1, with D maybe TRBD2 (5 bases). The germline V gene encodes CDR1 LNHNV and CDR2 YYDKDF (reference sequence). V lost 3 bases and J lost 8, with 8 bases in between. The CDR3 covers 12 residues. The CDR3 region is CATSSTRYEQFF. The CDR3, as DNA: TGTGCCACCAGCAGTACTAGATATGAGCAGTTCTTC.

The J gene is TRBJ2-7, the V gene TRBV9; 7 bases line up with TRBD1. Per the germline V gene, CDR1 is SGDLS and CDR2 is YYNGEE. V shed 1 base, J shed 0 bases, and the junction held 7 bases outside the gene matches. The CDR3 runs 16 residues. For the CDR3, the DNA is TGTGCCAGCAGCGTATATGGGGACAGTAGCTCCTACGAGCAGTACTTC. Residues: CASSVYGDSSSYEQYF.

The V gene is TRBV10-2, the J gene TRBJ1-3, with 9 positions matching TRBD1. Germline trimming cut 2 bases from V and 0 bases from J; bases unmatched to any gene: 5. Germline CDR1 is WSHSY and CDR2 is SAAADI. This CDR3 is 17 amino acids long. This CDR3 is CASSERGTGSSGNTIYF. CDR3 DNA: TGCGCCAGCAGTGAGAGGGGGACAGGGAGCTCTGGAAACACCATATATTTT.

CDR3 bases: TGTGCCACCAGTCTCGCTAGCGGGGGGTCCTACGAGCAGTACTTC. Translation gives CATSLASGGSYEQYF. The genes are TRBV15 and TRBJ2-7; 11 bases are shared with TRBD2. The germline V gene has CDR1 LNHNV and CDR2 YYDKDF (reference sequence). This CDR3 region has 15 residues. V lost 6 bases, J lost 1 base, and 5 bases stayed unmatched.

The CDR3 DNA reads as TGTGCCAGCAGTTACAGGGTCCACGAGCAGTACTTC. As protein: CASSYRVHEQYF. The V gene is TRBV12-3 or TRBV12-4, the J gene TRBJ2-7, with a tentative D call TRBD1 (6 bases). The V end lost 4 bases, the J end lost 5 bases, and 9 bases lay between the germline ends. This CDR3 comprises 12 residues.

The chain is built from TRBV3-1 (or the pseudogene TRBV3-2) and TRBJ1-2, with D possibly TRBD1 on 6 matching bases. Germline V gene data show CDR1 as LGHDT and CDR2 as YNNKEL (reference sequence). The CDR3 is 13 residues long. V lost 2 bases and J lost 2, with 6 bases in between. The CDR3 spells CASSQQGNYGYTF. The CDR3 bases are TGTGCCAGCAGCCAACAGGGGAACTATGGCTACACCTTC.

This chain connects TRBV7-9 to TRBJ1-3; D not resolved. The germline gives CDR1 SEHNR, CDR2 FQNEAQ (reference sequence). The germline V and J ends were trimmed by 5 bases and 0 bases, with 17 bases remaining between them. This CDR3 spans 17 amino acids. CDR3 sequence reads: CASSKIGVVGSGNTIYF. Here the CDR3 DNA reads TGTGCCAGCAGCAAAATCGGAGTTGTTGGCTCTGGAAACACCATATATTTT.

The V gene is TRBV14, the J gene TRBJ2-1, with D unclear. The CDR3 contains 14 residues. Per the germline V gene, CDR1 is SGHDN and CDR2 is FVKESK. The germline V and J ends were trimmed by 0 bases and 3 bases, with 6 bases remaining between them. The CDR3 loop reads CASSQEAVYNEQFF. The CDR3 DNA follows: TGTGCCAGCAGCCAAGAGGCGGTCTACAATGAGCAGTTCTTC. Supplemented by reference TRBV14 and TRBJ2-1, the full variable domain reads EAGVTQFPSHSVIEKGQTVTLRCDPISGHDNLYWYRRVMGKEIKFLLHFVKESKQDESGMPNNRFLAERTGGTYSTLKVQPAELEDSGVYFCASSQEAVYNEQFFGPGTRLTVL.

The chain couples TRBV4-3 to TRBJ1-2; 10 positions agree with TRBD1. V was pared by 1 base and J by 7 bases, with 6 bases of the junction left unmatched. Per the germline V gene, CDR1 is LGHNA and CDR2 is YSLEER. The length of the CDR3 is 15 residues. The CDR3 bases are TGCGCCAGCAGCCAAGTGACAGGGGGCCCGCGTGGCTACACCTTC. Translating gives CASSQVTGGPRGYTF.

The chain has TRBV29-1 and TRBJ2-7; TRBD2 aligns across 12 bases. V was pared by 1 base and J by 0 bases, with 4 bases of the junction left unmatched. Germline-derived CDR1 and CDR2 are SQVTM and ANQGSEA. The CDR3 has 16 amino acids. The CDR3 sequence: CSVEGTSGVSSYEQYF. Here the CDR3 DNA reads TGCAGCGTTGAAGGGACTAGCGGGGTCAGCTCCTACGAGCAGTACTTC.

The V gene is TRBV5-1, the J gene TRBJ1-1; the D gene is possibly TRBD1 (6 bases). Looked up from germline, CDR1 is SGHRS and CDR2 is YFSETQ. V was clipped by 4 bases and J by 1 base, with 11 bases between them. This CDR3 is 14 amino acids long. Here the CDR3 reads CASSARGQNTEAFF. The CDR3 nucleotides are TGCGCCAGCAGCGCGAGGGGACAGAACACTGAAGCTTTCTTT.

The V gene is TRBV6-5, the J gene TRBJ1-6, with D maybe TRBD1 (6 bases). CDR3 length: 15 amino acids. Germline CDR1 MNHEY, CDR2 SVGAGI. V was clipped by 2 bases and J by 8 bases, with 13 bases between them. In nucleotides, the CDR3 is TGTGCCAGCAGTTACGGGGCACAGGGAGATTCACCCCTCCACTTT. Translation: CASSYGAQGDSPLHF.